This T cell receptor (beta chain) derives from a study of blood T cell repertoires in COVID-19. Clones were read by immunoSEQ multiplex PCR, and TCRdb kept only the in-frame ones, dropping some. This table has fewer than 180,000 clones, roughly 82% appearing once. Germline V CDR1 and CDR2: ENHRY, SYGVKD. Trimming at V came to 6 bases and at J to 1 base, leaving 5 bases not matched to a gene. The CDR3 has 15 residues. The chain couples TRBV10-3 to TRBJ2-2; TRBD2 agrees at 7 bases. Sequencing was performed on peripheral blood. The clonotype was recovered from a man aged 70-80 years with acute or convalescent COVID-19. The CDR3 here is CAIRKAGMNTGELFF. CDR3 sequence (DNA): TGTGCCATCAGAAAAGCGGGGATGAACACCGGGGAGCTGTTTTTT.